This T cell receptor beta chain was retrieved from a study of pediatric ulcerative colitis. General observations from the study: Repertoires came from total lymphocyte DNA, not specific subsets. Two rectal CDR3 clonotypes occurred in all ulcerative colitis patients. Compared with controls, ulcerative colitis showed greater blood-rectum clone sharing.

The rectum was sampled with one to two pinch biopsies at colonoscopy. Trimming stripped 4 bases from V and 3 bases from J, with 10 bases between. Germline values: CDR1 MNHEY, CDR2 SVGAGI. CDR3 length: 15 amino acids. Up to 500,000 reads were sequenced per sample. Here immunoSEQ multiplex PCR was the method, and the copy in TCRdb shows in-frame clones only, minus some. This table has around 10,000 clones, roughly four fifths appearing once. This clone occurred once. No antigen is known for it. The clonotype originates from a girl aged 5-17 years who was a control in a study of pediatric ulcerative colitis. The sequencing sample was made of gut tissue. The J gene is TRBJ1-6, the V gene TRBV6-5; D not resolved. DNA of the CDR3: TGTGCCAGCAGTTCCCGGACGGACTATAATTCACCCCTCCACTTT. This translates into CASSSRTDYNSPLHF.